The 12 T cell receptor beta chains in this list originate from one sample, sequenced in a study of T-cell memory formation after mild COVID-19. A single record per CDR3 protein comes from TCRdb applying MiXCR to the 5' RACE reads. Among 350,000 to 500,000 distinct CDR3 sequences, over 15% were seen once, and the ten largest hold about 22%. What was sequenced was PBMCs or a T cell subset sorted from them (not recorded which). The receptors were sampled from a young man who had mild COVID-19 (a few samples of this study predate the infection). Cell type and time point are not known.

The chain has TRBV5-1 and TRBJ2-5, with TRBD2 matching over 7 bases. This CDR3 spans 15 amino acids. The V gene end was trimmed by 3 bases and the J gene end by 2 bases; junction bases not matched to a gene: 7. The germline V gene encodes CDR1 SGHRS and CDR2 YFSETQ. In nucleotides, the CDR3 is TGCGCCAGCAGCTGGACACGGGGGGTACAAGAGACCCAGTACTTC. Its translation: CASSWTRGVQETQYF. The variable domain in full, with the rest retrieved from reference TRBV5-1 and TRBJ2-5, is KAGVTQTPRYLIKTRGQQVTLSCSPISGHRSVSWYQQTPGQGLQFLFEYFSETQRNKGNFPGRFSGRQFSNSRSEMNVSTLELGDSALYLCASSWTRGVQETQYFGPGTRLLVL.

The chain is built from TRBV10-3 and TRBJ2-3; 7 bases map to TRBD2. Germline V CDR1 and CDR2: ENHRY, SYGVKD. The CDR3 spans 15 residues. V lost 4 bases, J lost 2 bases, and 6 bases stayed unmatched. The CDR3 DNA follows: TGTGCCATCAGTGTTGGCGGGGGATACACAGATACGCAGTATTTT. It is translated as CAISVGGGYTDTQYF.

The CDR3 nucleotides read TGCGCCAGCAGCCATGCTGGGTGCGGGTCTGAGCAGTTCTTC. Its protein is CASSHAGCGSEQFF. The chain couples TRBV4-3 to TRBJ2-1, with D perhaps TRBD2 (5 bases). CDR3 length equals 14 residues. CDR1 is LGHNA, CDR2 YSLEER, per germline. Trimming stripped 3 bases from V and 9 bases from J, with 15 bases between.

This clonotype was seen repeatedly, ten times or more. The chain is built from TRBV4-1 and TRBJ2-3; D may be TRBD2 (6 bases). The CDR3 length is 15 residues. Per germline, CDR1 MGHRA and CDR2 YSYEKL. The V end lost 5 bases, the J end lost 2 bases, and 14 bases lay between the germline ends. This CDR3 reads CASSAAGTYTDTQYF. The CDR3 nucleotides are TGCGCCAGCAGCGCCGCCGGGACTTACACAGATACGCAGTATTTT.

This clonotype has only a few counts. V and J are TRBV20-1 and TRBJ1-6; tentatively, D is TRBD1 (5 bases). The length of the CDR3 is 15 residues. V lost 4 bases to trimming and J lost 8 bases, with 18 bases between them. Germline values: CDR1 DFQATT, CDR2 SNEGSKA (reference sequence). CDR3 sequence reads: CSATPLPGRDSPLHF. The DNA of the CDR3 is TGCAGTGCTACCCCGTTGCCGGGCAGGGATTCACCCCTCCACTTT.

The gene calls are TRBV15 and TRBJ1-1, with D maybe TRBD1 (5 bases). This CDR3 has 12 amino acids. With 8 bases removed from V and 6 bases from J, the gap between germline ends came to 13 bases. The V gene's germline CDR1 is LNHNV and CDR2 YYDKDF (reference sequence). In nucleotides, the CDR3 is TGTGCCACCGGTTCCGGGGGGGCTGAAGCTTTCTTT. Its protein is CATGSGGAEAFF.

The table lists this clonotype with a few counts. The rearrangement links TRBV29-1 to TRBJ1-5, with D hard to call. Germline CDR1 reads SQVTM; CDR2 reads ANQGSEA. Deletions cut 8 bases from V and 0 bases from J, with 2 bases between. This CDR3 spans 10 amino acids. As DNA, the CDR3 is TGCAGCATTAGCAATCAGCCCCAGCATTTT. Protein sequence: CSISNQPQHF.

Only a few counts were recorded for this clonotype. V is TRBV3-1 and J is TRBJ1-1, with 10 bases lining up with TRBD1. Germline CDR1 and CDR2: LGHDT and YNNKEL (reference sequence). J was trimmed by 1 base and V by 4 bases; bases with no gene match: 6. The CDR3 is made up of 16 amino acids. DNA for the CDR3: TGTGCCAGCAGCCGAGGACAGGGGGTTTCGAACACTGAAGCTTTCTTT. This translates into CASSRGQGVSNTEAFF.

This rearrangement joins TRBV2 to TRBJ2-1; no firm D call. The CDR3 contains 12 residues. V lost 6 bases, J lost 7 bases, and 10 bases lay in between. Per germline, CDR1 SNHLY and CDR2 FYNNEI. The CDR3 DNA follows: TGTGCCAGCAGGGAGAGGTGGAATGAGCAGTTCTTC. Translation: CASRERWNEQFF.

This clonotype was observed a few times. J is TRBJ2-1 and V is TRBV19; D is undetermined. CDR1 LNHDA and CDR2 SQIVND come from the germline V gene (reference sequence). V shed 8 bases and J shed 0 bases, with 8 bases lying between them. This CDR3 region has 13 residues. The CDR3 DNA is TGTGCCAGTGGTGCGAGCTCCTACAATGAGCAGTTCTTC. Translated: CASGASSYNEQFF.

The sample holds a few counts of this clonotype. Here the CDR3 DNA reads TGCAGTGCTAGCGCAAAGGGTCGGGAAGCTTTCTTT. This encodes CSASAKGREAFF. J is TRBJ1-1 and V is TRBV20-1; D unresolved. V was cut by 3 bases and J by 8 bases, with 13 bases left in between. Germline CDR1 reads DFQATT; CDR2 reads SNEGSKA (reference sequence). The CDR3 contains 12 residues.

This chain uses TRBV4-1 with TRBJ2-2; no clear D. The germline V and J ends were trimmed by 5 bases and 7 bases, with 8 bases remaining between them. This CDR3 is built from 12 residues. CDR1 is MGHRA, CDR2 YSYEKL, per germline. The CDR3 DNA sequence: TGCGCCAGCAGCGAAGGATACGGGGAGCTGTTTTTT. Amino acids: CASSEGYGELFF.